Listed here is a single T cell receptor beta chain. The record originates from a study of blood T cell repertoires in COVID-19. The wider study: Some COVID-19 samples were acute and others convalescent; all came from the United States, Italy and Spain.

Authors' analysis steps: By means of reference gene primer amplification, nucleated cell counts were estimated. Libraries were prepared by immunoSEQ multiplex PCR; TCRdb keeps only in-frame clonotypes and omits some of them. Clone size and V and J calls were adopted from that table, with D and trimming inferred from the DNA. This repertoire shows about 69,000 clones, around 84% found once; its top ten account for more than 9.5%. The CDR3 spans 15 residues. V lost 3 bases and J lost 4; bases outside the gene matches: 8. From germline, CDR1 is MGHDK and CDR2 SYGVNS. Sequenced sample: peripheral blood. This chain links TRBV25-1 with TRBJ1-1; 7 bases line up with TRBD1. This receptor was obtained from a woman over 75 with acute or convalescent COVID-19. The DNA for the CDR3 is TGTGCCAGCAGTGATCCAGGGGGAACGAGCACTGAAGCTTTCTTT. Translated, it gives CASSDPGGTSTEAFF.